This TCR beta chain was captured by sequencing in a study of CD8 T cells in ankylosing spondylitis. Study conclusions and caveats: CD8+ by phenotype, disease-linked clones were relatively rare in peripheral blood. There was reportedly significant enrichment of clones that were disease-linked in matched ankylosing spondylitis synovial fluid.

There are many counts of this clonotype. The antigen is unknown. TCRdb itself ran the 5' RACE reads through MiXCR, one entry per CDR3 protein. The sample yields some 240,000 distinct CDR3 sequences, approximately 9% seen once. Specimen: blood, either unsorted or a sorted T cell fraction (not recorded which). This sequence originates from a male donor with ankylosing spondylitis or in good health (not recorded which).

DNA for the CDR3: TGCAGCGCCCGGGACAGGGGACAGAATGAGCAGTTCTTC. It specifies CSARDRGQNEQFF. The chain has TRBV29-1 and TRBJ2-1, with TRBD1 matching 10 bases. CDR1 is SQVTM and CDR2 is ANQGSEA in the germline V gene. The CDR3 runs to 13 residues. After removal of 7 bases from V and 7 bases from J, the junction contained 7 bases not matched to a gene.